These T cell receptor beta chains were read from a single sample in a study of cytomegalovirus exposure and HLA in healthy donors. Assay: immunoSEQ multiplex PCR; the TCRdb copy retains only in-frame clones and omits some. The repertoire holds around 110,000 clones, 8% to 10% seen once, with less than 4% in the top ten. The sample taken for sequencing was PBMCs. These receptors all come from a man between 25 and 39 years old in good health and CMV-seronegative. The CDR3 runs from the conserved cysteine through the conserved F or W. The D gene is left open where the match is weak. Expanded clones are given a class, and other clones once, few, many or no size at all.

cdr3_aa: CAWSLATDTQYF
cdr3_nt: TGTGCCTGGTCGCTAGCGACAGATACGCAGTATTTT
clone_size: few
j_call: TRBJ2-3
v_call: TRBV30
d_call: NA

cdr3_aa: CASSLADRYNEQFF
cdr3_nt: TGCGCCAGCAGCTTGGCAGACAGGTACAATGAGCAGTTCTTC
clone_size: NA
j_call: TRBJ2-1
v_call: TRBV5-1
d_call: NA

cdr3_aa: CASSPLWRENGYTF
cdr3_nt: TGCGCCAGCAGCCCCCTATGGCGGGAGAATGGCTACACCTTC
clone_size: few
j_call: TRBJ1-2
v_call: TRBV4-1
d_call: NA

cdr3_aa: CASSFIWAGESTEAFF
cdr3_nt: TGCGCCAGCAGCTTCATATGGGCAGGGGAGAGTACTGAAGCTTTCTTT
clone_size: NA
j_call: TRBJ1-1
v_call: TRBV5-1
d_call: NA

cdr3_aa: CASSQGRTYRGTEAFF
cdr3_nt: TGCGCCAGCAGCCAGGGTCGGACTTACAGGGGCACTGAAGCTTTCTTT
clone_size: few
j_call: TRBJ1-1
v_call: TRBV4-1
d_call: TRBD1

cdr3_aa: CASSLSGVVTGELFF
cdr3_nt: TGTGCCAGCAGCTTATCGGGGGTGGTTACCGGGGAGCTGTTTTTT
clone_size: NA
j_call: TRBJ2-2
v_call: TRBV7-2
d_call: NA

cdr3_aa: CASSPGQGYEQYF
cdr3_nt: TGTGCCAGCAGCCCAGGACAGGGGTACGAGCAGTACTTC
clone_size: NA
j_call: TRBJ2-7
v_call: TRBV7-6
d_call: TRBD1

cdr3_aa: CSTDSFYNSPLHF
cdr3_nt: TGCAGCACGGACAGTTTTTATAATTCACCCCTCCACTTT
clone_size: few
j_call: TRBJ1-6
v_call: TRBV29-1
d_call: NA

cdr3_aa: CASSPNQAGYQVGELFF
cdr3_nt: TGTGCCAGCTCACCCAATCAAGCGGGATATCAGGTCGGGGAGCTGTTTTTT
clone_size: NA
j_call: TRBJ2-2
v_call: TRBV18
d_call: TRBD2

cdr3_aa: CASSFAGMTRTNYGYTF
cdr3_nt: TGTGCCAGCAGTTTCGCAGGGATGACTAGGACTAACTATGGCTACACCTTC
clone_size: NA
j_call: TRBJ1-2
v_call: TRBV28
d_call: NA

cdr3_aa: CASSELESLSQFF
cdr3_nt: TGTGCCAGCAGTGAACTCGAGAGCTTGTCGCAGTTCTTC
clone_size: many
j_call: TRBJ2-1
v_call: TRBV2
d_call: NA

cdr3_aa: CASSPGQAPDTQYF
cdr3_nt: TGTGCCAGCAGCCCTGGACAGGCCCCAGATACGCAGTATTTT
clone_size: NA
j_call: TRBJ2-3
v_call: TRBV9
d_call: TRBD1

cdr3_aa: CASSLAPANLYTF
cdr3_nt: TGTGCCAGCAGCTTAGCCCCCGCGAATCTCTACACCTTC
clone_size: few
j_call: TRBJ1-2
v_call: TRBV7-2
d_call: NA

cdr3_aa: CASSELAGGNTGELFF
cdr3_nt: TGCGCCAGCAGTGAACTAGCGGGGGGTAACACCGGGGAGCTGTTTTTT
clone_size: few
j_call: TRBJ2-2
v_call: TRBV10-1
d_call: TRBD2

cdr3_aa: CASSPTPMTVGSEAFF
cdr3_nt: TGTGCCAGCTCACCCACCCCCATGACAGTAGGGTCTGAAGCTTTCTTT
clone_size: NA
j_call: TRBJ1-1
v_call: TRBV18
d_call: NA

cdr3_aa: CASSPFRGRMGETQYF
cdr3_nt: TGTGCCAGCAGCCCCTTCAGGGGGCGAATGGGAGAGACCCAGTACTTC
clone_size: NA
j_call: TRBJ2-5
v_call: TRBV11-2
d_call: TRBD1

cdr3_aa: CASSLAWSSYNSPLHF
cdr3_nt: TGTGCCAGCAGCTTGGCCTGGAGCTCCTATAATTCACCCCTCCACTTT
clone_size: NA
j_call: TRBJ1-6
v_call: TRBV5-6
d_call: NA

cdr3_aa: CASSIGGSGRYEQYF
cdr3_nt: TGTGCCAGTAGTATAGGGGGTAGCGGGAGATACGAGCAGTACTTC
clone_size: few
j_call: TRBJ2-7
v_call: TRBV19
d_call: TRBD2

cdr3_aa: CASSLGGYGFPGANVLTF
cdr3_nt: TGTGCCAGCAGCTTAGGAGGCTATGGCTTCCCTGGGGCCAACGTCCTGACTTTC
clone_size: few
j_call: TRBJ2-6
v_call: TRBV7-2
d_call: NA

cdr3_aa: CASSMGAVGYTF
cdr3_nt: TGTGCCAGTAGTATGGGGGCGGTTGGCTACACCTTC
clone_size: NA
j_call: TRBJ1-2
v_call: TRBV19
d_call: NA